The 32 T cell receptor beta chains presented below share a single source sample, sequenced in a study of cytomegalovirus exposure and HLA in healthy donors (dated by TCRdb to about 2017). The library was obtained by the immunoSEQ multiplex PCR assay. A mixture of 60 forward primers for TCR Vbeta segments and 13 reverse primers for TCR Jbeta segments was used in the multiplex PCR. The source is immuneACCESS, and TCRdb retained only in-frame sequences with V and J called. Part of the clones is not carried over; for the studies checked, unresolved V genes explain less than half of this, and the remainder is unexplained. The sample records hundreds of thousands of clones, over 65% of which are singletons. The ten largest clonotypes hold 2.7% of the sample. The sequenced sample was PBMCs. The receptors shown here come from an older woman in good health and CMV-seropositive.

This sequence joins TRBV5-1 and TRBJ2-3; a possible D gene is TRBD1 (6 bases). CDR1 is SGHRS, CDR2 YFSETQ, per germline. V was pared by 1 base and J by 0 bases, with 9 bases between. CDR3 size: 15 residues. The chain's CDR3 is CASSLNGQSTDTQYF. For the CDR3, the DNA is TGCGCCAGCAGCTTGAATGGACAGAGCACAGATACGCAGTATTTT.

The V gene is TRBV11-3, the J gene TRBJ2-1, with D unresolved. The CDR3 is 16 amino acids. The germline V and J ends were trimmed by 1 base and 2 bases, with 12 bases remaining between them. Germline values: CDR1 SGHNT, CDR2 YENEEA. The CDR3 region is CASSLGGSLAYNEQFF. DNA for the CDR3: TGTGCCAGCAGCTTAGGTGGCAGCCTAGCCTACAATGAGCAGTTCTTC.

The chain recombines TRBV6-4 with TRBJ2-1, with D maybe TRBD1 (6 bases). Germline V gene data show CDR1 as MRHNA and CDR2 as SNTAGT. The CDR3 runs 11 residues. Trimming stripped 6 bases from V and 12 bases from J, with 12 bases between. CDR3 bases: TGTGCCAGCAGCTCCGGGACAAGGCAGTTCTTC. This sequence encodes CASSSGTRQFF.

The rearrangement uses TRBV9 and TRBJ2-5; TRBD2 matches at 9 bases. The CDR3 has 17 amino acids. V trimming: 2 bases; J trimming: 3 bases; junction bases outside the gene matches: 11. Germline-derived CDR1 and CDR2 are SGDLS and YYNGEE. CDR3 in amino acids: CASSVSSGLAGKETQYF. CDR3 DNA sequence: TGTGCCAGCAGCGTCTCGTCTGGTCTAGCGGGGAAAGAGACCCAGTACTTC.

This clone was picked up one time. The chain uses TRBV6-4 and TRBJ1-1; 7 nucleotides match TRBD1. The V gene's germline CDR1 is MRHNA and CDR2 SNTAGT. After removal of 4 bases from V and 3 bases from J, the junction contained 5 bases not matched to a gene. CDR3 length: 14 amino acids. The CDR3 coding sequence is TGTGCCAGCAGTGCGGCAGGGGGAGACACTGAAGCTTTCTTT. Translating it yields CASSAAGGDTEAFF.

This clone has only a few counts. The chain has TRBV4-2 and TRBJ2-3; D ambiguous. The CDR3 is made up of 14 amino acids. Trimming left V 0 bases short and J 5 bases short, with 9 bases between. Germline CDR1 and CDR2: LGHNA and YNFKEQ. CDR3 in DNA: TGTGCCAGCAGCCAAGATCCAGATGGAGATACGCAGTATTTT. It encodes CASSQDPDGDTQYF.

The chain employs TRBV7-2 and TRBJ2-7, with 9 bases matching TRBD1. The CDR3 length is 13 residues. Trimming took 5 bases from V and 2 from J; bases not matched to a gene: 1. Germline V gene lookup returns CDR1 SGHTA and CDR2 FQGNSA. The DNA for the CDR3 is TGTGCCAGCAGCAGACAGGGGGCCTACGAGCAGTACTTC. Amino acids: CASSRQGAYEQYF.

The V gene is TRBV19, the J gene TRBJ2-3; D is possibly TRBD2 (5 bases). CDR3 length: 14 residues. Trimming cost V 6 bases and J 9 bases, with 19 bases left between them. Germline V gives CDR1 LNHDA, CDR2 SQIVND (reference sequence). The CDR3 DNA follows: TGTGCCAGTAGCCAACTAGGGCCCAGAGACACGCAGTATTTT. Its translation: CASSQLGPRDTQYF.

In its sample, this clone was seen a few times. The chain has TRBV7-9 and TRBJ2-4, with D tentatively TRBD2 (6 bases). The germline V gene encodes CDR1 SEHNR and CDR2 FQNEAQ (reference sequence). The CDR3 covers 14 residues. Trimming took off 5 bases at V and 7 bases at J, with 15 bases between the two ends. CDR3 region: CASSPRGRGNIQYF. CDR3 sequence (DNA): TGTGCCAGCAGCCCCCGGGGTCGGGGGAACATTCAGTACTTC.

The chain carries TRBV5-1 and TRBJ1-1; TRBD1 agrees at 8 bases. V lost 0 bases to trimming and J lost 1 base; unmatched junction nucleotides: 5. The length of the CDR3 is 16 residues. Per the germline V gene, CDR1 is SGHRS and CDR2 is YFSETQ. CDR3 region: CASSLVAGTGNTEAFF. The CDR3 region has the DNA TGCGCCAGCAGCTTGGTTGCGGGGACAGGGAACACTGAAGCTTTCTTT.

This clone came up once. V usage is TRBV30 and J usage is TRBJ1-4; no clear D gene. Germline-derived CDR1 and CDR2 are GTSNPN and SVGIG (reference sequence). Trimming removed 1 base at V and 4 bases at J, with 13 bases between. CDR3 length equals 15 residues. The CDR3, as DNA: TGTGCCTGGAGTGAGCGCATGCAGATTAATGAAAAACTGTTTTTT. It translates to CAWSERMQINEKLFF.

The chain recombines TRBV5-1 with TRBJ2-3; 9 bases map to TRBD1. The germline CDR1 and CDR2 sequences are SGHRS and YFSETQ. The CDR3 spans 15 residues. Trimming cost V 5 bases and J 5 bases; bases outside gene matches: 9. The CDR3 here is CASSLRDRAQDTQYF. CDR3 DNA sequence: TGCGCCAGCAGTCTCCGGGACAGGGCTCAAGATACGCAGTATTTT.

This chain connects TRBV19 to TRBJ1-6; D gene uncertain. The germline gives CDR1 LNHDA, CDR2 SQIVND (reference sequence). The CDR3 consists of 14 residues. V was cut by 7 bases and J by 5 bases, with 12 bases left in between. The CDR3 nucleotides are TGTGCCAGTACCCCGGGTCGGGATAATTCACCCCTCCACTTT. Its translation: CASTPGRDNSPLHF.

The V gene is TRBV30, the J gene TRBJ2-2, with 8 bases matching TRBD1. CDR1 GTSNPN and CDR2 SVGIG come from the germline V gene (reference sequence). With 5 bases clipped from V and 6 bases from J, the junction kept 14 bases outside the gene matches. The CDR3 consists of 16 residues. The chain's CDR3 is CAWVGTGWDDAGELFF. In nucleotides, the CDR3 is TGTGCCTGGGTCGGGACAGGTTGGGATGACGCCGGGGAGCTGTTTTTT. The whole variable domain, remainder taken from reference TRBV30 and TRBJ2-2, is SQTIHQWPATLVQPVGSPLSLECTVEGTSNPNLYWYRQAAGRGLQLLFYSVGIGQISSEVPQNLSASRPQDRQFILSSKKLLLSDSGFYLCAWVGTGWDDAGELFFGEGSRLTVL.

This clone came up a few times. This could be a read error, since a much larger clone is one nucleotide away. The chain is built from TRBV6-1 and TRBJ2-1; 9 bases match TRBD2. Trimming at V came to 4 bases and at J to 4 bases, leaving 2 bases not matched to a gene. Germline lookup yields CDR1 MNHNS and CDR2 SASEGT. This CDR3 is built from 14 residues. The CDR3 DNA sequence: TGTGCCAGCAGTGCTAGCGGGGTGTACAATGAGCAGTTCTTC. It encodes CASSASGVYNEQFF.

This clone was seen more than once but under ten times. The chain is built from TRBV30 and TRBJ1-5; 7 bases are shared with TRBD1. With V trimmed by 4 bases and J by 4 bases, 7 bases remained unmatched. The CDR3 runs 14 residues. Germline-derived CDR1 and CDR2 are GTSNPN and SVGIG (reference sequence). The CDR3 bases are TGTGCCTGGACCGAGGGGGCGGGAAATCAGCCCCAGCATTTT. Protein sequence: CAWTEGAGNQPQHF.

The DNA of the CDR3 is TGTGCCAGCAGTTCGAGGACAGTCTATGGCTACACCTTC. It translates to CASSSRTVYGYTF. The V and J genes are TRBV28 and TRBJ1-2, with D possibly TRBD1 on 6 matching bases. Germline CDR1 reads MDHEN; CDR2 reads SYDVKM. CDR3 size: 13 residues. V shed 4 bases and J shed 4 bases, with 10 bases lying between them.

The rearrangement joins TRBV10-2 to TRBJ2-1; D is ambiguous. CDR1 and CDR2 from the germline V gene are WSHSY and SAAADI. The V gene lost 2 bases and the J gene lost 5 bases, with 16 bases spanning the gap. The CDR3 loop spans 16 amino acids. The DNA for the CDR3 is TGCGCCAGCAGTGAGCCTCCCAATACCTTAGACAATGAGCAGTTCTTC. Amino acid sequence: CASSEPPNTLDNEQFF.

The chain couples TRBV2 to TRBJ1-6, with D perhaps matching TRBD1 (5 bases). Germline CDR1 SNHLY, CDR2 FYNNEI. V was trimmed by 3 bases and J by 7 bases, leaving 10 bases between them. The CDR3 is 14 residues long. The CDR3 is CASSDWRGNSPLHF. In nucleotides, the CDR3 is TGTGCCAGCAGTGACTGGAGGGGAAATTCACCCCTCCACTTT.

The chain recombines TRBV5-1 with TRBJ2-5, with TRBD2 identical over 7 bases. The J call is doubtful: the DNA matches TRBJ2-7 better. The CDR3 consists of 15 residues. Germline CDR1 SGHRS, CDR2 YFSETQ. The chain's CDR3 is CASSTTPGGSYEQYF. In nucleotides, the CDR3 is TGCGCCAGCAGCACCACCCCGGGAGGCTCCTACGAGCAGTACTTC.

The chain uses TRBV28 and TRBJ1-2, with TRBD1 as a possible D gene (5 bases). Trimming cost V 7 bases and J 2 bases, with 23 bases left between them. The germline V gene encodes CDR1 MDHEN and CDR2 SYDVKM. This CDR3 has 17 amino acids. The CDR3 region is CASINPQKQGQNYGYTF. The CDR3 bases are TGTGCCAGCATCAACCCCCAGAAGCAGGGCCAGAACTATGGCTACACCTTC.

V gene TRBV6-5 combines with J gene TRBJ2-5; possibly TRBD1 for D (6 bases). The J call may be faulty, since TRBJ2-7 better matches the DNA end. The germline V gene encodes CDR1 MNHEY and CDR2 SVGAGI. CDR3 length: 13 residues. CDR3 nucleotide sequence: TGTGCCAGCAGTTTGTGGGGGCCCGACGAGCAGTACTTC. Its translation is CASSLWGPDEQYF.

The chain is built from TRBV5-1 and TRBJ2-7, with D perhaps TRBD1 (7 bases). CDR1 is SGHRS, CDR2 YFSETQ, per germline. V lost 5 bases and J lost 0, with 15 bases in between. CDR3 length: 15 amino acids. The CDR3 here is CASSSQGGSSYEQYF. The CDR3 DNA reads as TGCGCCAGCAGTTCCCAGGGGGGCAGCTCCTACGAGCAGTACTTC. Filled out from reference TRBV5-1 and TRBJ2-7, the complete variable domain reads KAGVTQTPRYLIKTRGQQVTLSCSPISGHRSVSWYQQTPGQGLQFLFEYFSETQRNKGNFPGRFSGRQFSNSRSEMNVSTLELGDSALYLCASSSQGGSSYEQYFGPGTRLTVT.

This clone was recorded once. This chain links TRBV10-2 with TRBJ1-2; 8 bases agree with TRBD1. Germline V gene lookup returns CDR1 WSHSY and CDR2 SAAADI. CDR3 length: 14 amino acids. With V trimmed by 3 bases and J by 8 bases, 8 bases remained unmatched. The CDR3 region is CASSEVTGDRGYTF. For the CDR3, the DNA is TGCGCCAGCAGTGAAGTGACAGGGGATAGAGGCTACACCTTC.

The chain joins TRBV2 to TRBJ1-5, with D possibly TRBD1 on 6 matching bases. The CDR3 has 15 residues. V lost 4 bases, J lost 4 bases, and 14 bases lay in between. Germline V gene sequence: CDR1 SNHLY, CDR2 FYNNEI. In DNA form, the CDR3 reads TGTGCCAGCAGTGCAGGCAGGGGAGGGAATCAGCCCCAGCATTTT. It encodes CASSAGRGGNQPQHF.

This clone was counted between two and nine times. The chain joins TRBV2 to TRBJ1-4; weak D call: TRBD1 (6 bases). CDR1 and CDR2 from the germline V gene are SNHLY and FYNNEI. The CDR3 has 14 amino acids. The V end lost 4 bases, the J end lost 7 bases, and 13 bases lay between the germline ends. The CDR3 protein is CASSVGQGSEKLFF. CDR3 DNA sequence: TGTGCCAGCAGTGTGGGGCAGGGGAGTGAAAAACTGTTTTTT.

In this sample, this clone turned up a few times. The V call is TRBV7-9, the J call TRBJ2-1; 10 bases align to TRBD2. With 5 bases clipped from V and 5 bases from J, the junction kept 9 bases outside the gene matches. Looked up from germline, CDR1 is SEHNR and CDR2 is FQNEAQ (reference sequence). This CDR3 has 16 amino acids. In nucleotides, the CDR3 is TGTGCCAGCAGCCCCACACAGCGGGGGGGAGACAATGAGCAGTTCTTC. Translating gives CASSPTQRGGDNEQFF.

This clone was counted between two and nine times. The chain links TRBV9 to TRBJ1-6; TRBD1 is a possible D gene (6 bases). The CDR3 length is 18 residues. V lost 4 bases to trimming and J lost 1 base, with 18 bases between them. Germline V gene data show CDR1 as SGDLS and CDR2 as YYNGEE. CDR3 bases: TGTGCCAGCAGCACCACTAGGGGGGGGCGATCCTATAATTCACCCCTCCACTTT. Its protein is CASSTTRGGRSYNSPLHF.

V gene TRBV5-4 combines with J gene TRBJ2-7, with 11 bases matching TRBD2. The CDR3 runs 17 residues. J gave up 7 bases and V 2 bases, and 14 bases lay outside the gene matches. The germline V gene has CDR1 SGHNT and CDR2 YYREEE (reference sequence). CDR3 region: CASSLFPGASGRTEQYF. Written as DNA, the CDR3 is TGTGCCAGCAGCTTATTTCCGGGAGCTAGCGGGAGGACGGAGCAGTACTTC.

J is TRBJ2-3 and V is TRBV7-9; D possibly corresponds to TRBD1 (6 bases). This CDR3 spans 15 amino acids. V shed 5 bases and J shed 5 bases, with 17 bases lying between them. The germline gives CDR1 SEHNR, CDR2 FQNEAQ (reference sequence). DNA of the CDR3: TGTGCCAGCAGCACGGTCAAGGGGGAAGGAGATACGCAGTATTTT. This gives the protein CASSTVKGEGDTQYF. Looking up the rest from reference TRBV7-9 and TRBJ2-3 gives the full variable domain: DTGVSQNPRHKITKRGQNVTFRCDPISEHNRLYWYRQTLGQGPEFLTYFQNEAQLEKSRLLSDRFSAERPKGSFSTLEIQRTEQGDSAMYLCASSTVKGEGDTQYFGPGTRLTVL.

The J gene is TRBJ2-1, the V gene TRBV7-2, with D unresolved. The CDR3 contains 13 residues. Trimming stripped 1 base from V and 6 bases from J, with 7 bases between. CDR1 and CDR2 from the germline V gene are SGHTA and FQGNSA. CDR3 in amino acids: CASSLGASNEQFF. The CDR3 DNA reads as TGTGCCAGCAGCTTAGGGGCCTCCAATGAGCAGTTCTTC.

This chain links TRBV6-5 with TRBJ1-3; D gene unclear. The CDR3 contains 14 residues. Trimming stripped 6 bases from V and 0 bases from J, with 9 bases between. Germline V gene sequence: CDR1 MNHEY, CDR2 SVGAGI. The CDR3 DNA is TGTGCCAGCAGGACTAGTTCCTCTGGAAACACCATATATTTT. Encoded protein: CASRTSSSGNTIYF.